This T cell receptor (beta chain) was sequenced for a study of T cells in Graves' hyperthyroidism and ophthalmopathy. TCR beta CDR3 sequences were amplified from RNA transcripts. The study used the HTBI primer set for a first-round RT-PCR of the TCR CDR3. TCRdb redid the calling of the multiplex PCR reads with MiXCR, one entry per CDR3 protein. The profile covers 350,000 or so distinct CDR3 sequences, with roughly a fifth appearing a single time and under 55% taken by the ten largest. This clonotype was counted many times. The clonotype originates from a woman aged 45-59 years with Graves' hyperthyroidism. The sequencing input was blood.

As DNA, the CDR3 is TGTGCCAGCAGCTTTGATACCGAGCAGTACTTC. It is translated as CASSFDTEQYF. The chain is built from TRBV7-9 and TRBJ2-7, with D uncertain. Deletions cut 3 bases from V and 6 bases from J, with 6 bases between. The CDR3 is 11 amino acids. The V gene's germline CDR1 is SEHNR and CDR2 FQNEAQ (reference sequence).